This note documents a single T cell receptor (beta chain) sequence. Its matching antigen is unknown. Germline V CDR1 and CDR2: MNHNY, SVGAGI (reference sequence). The CDR3 has 12 residues. Trimming took 0 bases from V and 5 from J, leaving 4 bases between them. Data came from immunoSEQ multiplex PCR; TCRdb stores just in-frame clones and leaves some out. This sample has around 62,000 clones, with over 85% found just once. This sample is part of a study of T cell responses to AZD1222 COVID-19 vaccine. General study findings and limits: The donor cohort was predominantly white British with a female majority, and clonal diversity may have been underestimated. The peak T cell response came first, and repertoires were sampled only after it. Spike-wide coverage was observed for vaccine-associated CD4 TCRs, with dominant responses at 160-218 and 743-854.

The source material was peripheral blood, sampled on day 0 of AZD1222 vaccination. The clonotype originates from an adult in good health. The chain employs TRBV6-6 and TRBJ2-5; D not resolved. CDR3 bases: TGTGCCAGCAGTTACTCGAGGGAGACCCAGTACTTC. Its protein is CASSYSRETQYF.